One T cell receptor (beta chain) is described in this entry. This sample is part of a study of blood T cell repertoires in COVID-19. Authors' methods: For nucleated cells, counts were estimated from reference gene primer amplification. Only in-frame clones appear in the TCRdb table, and some are missing; sequencing was by immunoSEQ multiplex PCR. V and J calls and clone size are those listed in that table; D and trimming were worked out from the DNA. The table records 300,000 to 400,000 clones, 80% to 90% of them present only once. Seattle's enrolled individuals joined amid active infection and were then monitored longitudinally. V gave up 3 bases and J gave up 4 bases; unmatched junction bases: 5. CDR1 and CDR2 from the germline V gene are SGDLS and YYNGEE. This CDR3 has 15 residues.

Sequenced input: peripheral blood. The J gene is TRBJ2-2, the V gene TRBV9; TRBD1 matches 8 bases. The receptor comes from a woman in her twenties or thirties with COVID-19, enrolled during active disease. CDR3 sequence: CASSDLTGVTGELFF. CDR3 bases: TGTGCCAGCAGCGACTTGACAGGGGTCACCGGGGAGCTGTTTTTT.